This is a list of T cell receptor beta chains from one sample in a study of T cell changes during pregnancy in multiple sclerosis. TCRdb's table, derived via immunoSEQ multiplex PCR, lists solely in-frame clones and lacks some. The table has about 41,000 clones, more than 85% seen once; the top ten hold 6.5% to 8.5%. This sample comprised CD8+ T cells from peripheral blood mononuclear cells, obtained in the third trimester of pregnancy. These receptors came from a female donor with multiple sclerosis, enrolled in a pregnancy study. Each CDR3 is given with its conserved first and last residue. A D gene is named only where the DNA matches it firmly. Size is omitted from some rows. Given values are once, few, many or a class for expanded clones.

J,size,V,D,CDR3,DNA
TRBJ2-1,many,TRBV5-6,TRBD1,CAIPSGGAHNEQFF,TGTGCCATCCCGTCAGGGGGCGCCCACAATGAGCAGTTCTTC
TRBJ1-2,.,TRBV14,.,CASSQAGGSYGYTF,TGTGCCAGCAGCCAAGCGGGTGGTAGCTATGGCTACACCTTC
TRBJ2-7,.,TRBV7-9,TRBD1,CASSPTGTAYEQYF,TGTGCCAGCAGCCCTACCGGGACAGCCTACGAGCAGTACTTC
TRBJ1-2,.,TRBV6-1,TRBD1,CASSEAAGGGNYGYTF,TGTGCCAGCAGTGAAGCGGCAGGGGGAGGAAACTATGGCTACACCTTC
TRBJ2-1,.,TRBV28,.,CASSSRGDNEQFF,TGTGCCAGCAGTTCGCGCGGGGACAATGAGCAGTTCTTC
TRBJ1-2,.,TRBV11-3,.,CASSPRDTANYGYTF,TGTGCCAGCAGCCCCCGGGACACTGCTAACTATGGCTACACCTTC
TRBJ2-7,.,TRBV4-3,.,CASSQDLGGYEQYF,TGCGCCAGCAGCCAAGATCTCGGGGGCTACGAGCAGTACTTC
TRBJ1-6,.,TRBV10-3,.,CAISESMGRSPLHF,TGTGCCATCAGTGAGTCAATGGGGAGATCACCCCTCCACTTT
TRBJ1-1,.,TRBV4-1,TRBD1,CASSQSGTGDLNTEAFF,TGCGCCAGCAGCCAATCCGGGACAGGGGACTTGAACACTGAAGCTTTCTTT
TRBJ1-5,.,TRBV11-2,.,CASSLGGGQPQHF,TGTGCCAGCAGCTTAGGGGGGGGTCAGCCCCAGCATTTT
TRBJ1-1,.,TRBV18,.,CASSPPTVPDEAFF,TGTGCCAGCTCACCACCGACAGTCCCAGATGAAGCTTTCTTT
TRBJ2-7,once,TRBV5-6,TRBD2,CASSLTSGSHEQYF,TGTGCCAGCAGCTTGACTAGCGGGAGCCACGAGCAGTACTTC
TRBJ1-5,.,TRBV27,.,CASSFRGNQPQHF,TGTGCCAGCAGTTTCCGGGGCAATCAGCCCCAGCATTTT
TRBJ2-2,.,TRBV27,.,CASSPLNTGELFF,TGTGCCAGCAGTCCCCTGAACACCGGGGAGCTGTTTTTT
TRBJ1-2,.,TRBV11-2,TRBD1,CASSSGQGAGYTF,TGTGCCAGCAGCTCGGGACAGGGGGCCGGCTACACCTTC
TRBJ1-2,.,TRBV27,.,CASSPWTTNYGYTF,TGTGCCAGCAGTCCGTGGACAACTAACTATGGCTACACCTTC
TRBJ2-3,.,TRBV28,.,CASSYTTDTQYF,TGTGCCAGCAGCTATACTACAGATACGCAGTATTTT
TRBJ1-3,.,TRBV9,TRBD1,CASSAWSTGHGNTIYF,TGTGCCAGCAGCGCTTGGTCGACAGGGCATGGAAACACCATATATTTT
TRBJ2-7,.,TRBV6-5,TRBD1,CASSYSTGGSYEQYF,TGTGCCAGCAGTTACTCGACAGGGGGCTCCTACGAGCAGTACTTC
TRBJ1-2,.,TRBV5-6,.,CASSQGDYGYTF,TGTGCCAGCAGTCAGGGTGACTATGGCTACACCTTC
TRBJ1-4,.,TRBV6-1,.,CASSVRQDRTNEKLFF,TGTGCCAGCAGTGTCAGGCAGGATAGGACTAATGAAAAACTGTTTTTT
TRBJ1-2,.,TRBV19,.,CASSITGINYGYTF,TGTGCCAGTAGTATTACAGGGATCAACTATGGCTACACCTTC
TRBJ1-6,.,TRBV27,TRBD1,CASSTRQGKNSPLHF,TGTGCCAGCAGTACTCGACAGGGGAAAAATTCACCCCTCCACTTT
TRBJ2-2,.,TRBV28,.,CASSLHLTSGELFF,TGTGCCAGCAGTTTACACCTAACTAGCGGGGAGCTGTTTTTT
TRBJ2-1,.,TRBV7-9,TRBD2,CASSQTLAGLYNEQFF,TGTGCCAGCAGCCAGACCCTAGCGGGCCTATACAATGAGCAGTTCTTC
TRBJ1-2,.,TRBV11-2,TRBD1,CASSLGSSTGEGYGYTF,TGTGCCAGCAGCTTAGGATCTTCGACAGGGGAAGGCTATGGCTACACCTTC
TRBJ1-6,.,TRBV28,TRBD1,CASSLPGGSPLHF,TGTGCCAGCAGTTTACCAGGGGGTTCACCCCTCCACTTT
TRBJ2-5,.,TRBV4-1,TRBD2,CASSLRTSGQETQYF,TGCGCCAGCAGCCTAAGGACTAGCGGTCAAGAGACCCAGTACTTC
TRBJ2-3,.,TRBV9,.,CASSVEGAGGAEDTQYF,TGTGCCAGCAGCGTAGAGGGGGCGGGGGGCGCGGAAGATACGCAGTATTTT
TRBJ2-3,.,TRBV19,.,CASHGGASTDTQYF,TGTGCCAGTCACGGGGGTGCTAGCACAGATACGCAGTATTTT
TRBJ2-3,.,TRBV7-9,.,CASSEALADTQYF,TGTGCCAGCAGCGAAGCCTTAGCAGATACGCAGTATTTT
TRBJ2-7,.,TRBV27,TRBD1,CASSSPFRDRGAMQYF,TGTGCCAGCAGTTCACCTTTCAGGGACAGGGGTGCGATGCAGTACTTC
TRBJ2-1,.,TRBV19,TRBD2,CASSTSRGRGYNEQFF,TGTGCCAGTAGTACGTCTCGCGGGAGGGGTTACAATGAGCAGTTCTTC
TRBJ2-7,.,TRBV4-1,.,CASSPSSSYEQYF,TGCGCCAGCAGTCCTTCGAGCTCCTACGAGCAGTACTTC
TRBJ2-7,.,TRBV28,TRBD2,CASRSRGTSGYEQYF,TGTGCCAGCAGGAGCCGAGGGACTAGCGGTTACGAGCAGTACTTC
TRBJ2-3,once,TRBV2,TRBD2,CAISTSGSLDTQYF,TGTGCCATATCGACTAGCGGGAGTCTAGATACGCAGTATTTT
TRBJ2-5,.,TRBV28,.,CASSRDISRFGETQYF,TGTGCCAGCAGTCGGGACATTTCTAGGTTCGGAGAGACCCAGTACTTC
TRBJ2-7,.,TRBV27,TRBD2,CASSKTGLAELYEQYF,TGTGCCAGCAGCAAAACGGGACTAGCGGAGCTCTACGAGCAGTACTTC
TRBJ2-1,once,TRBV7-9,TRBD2,CASSSPGTSNEQFF,TGTGCCAGCAGCTCCCCCGGGACTAGCAATGAGCAGTTCTTC
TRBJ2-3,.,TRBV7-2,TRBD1,CASSLDIGTGLTDTQYF,TGTGCCAGCAGCTTAGATATTGGGACAGGGCTCACAGATACGCAGTATTTT
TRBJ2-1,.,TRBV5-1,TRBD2,CASSSSGLWDEQFF,TGCGCCAGCAGCAGTAGCGGGCTCTGGGATGAGCAGTTCTTC
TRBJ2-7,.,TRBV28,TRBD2,CASSRTRNYEQYF,TGTGCCAGCAGCAGGACTAGGAACTACGAGCAGTACTTC
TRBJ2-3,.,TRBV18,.,CASSPPAVGGDTQYF,TGTGCCAGCTCACCACCGGCGGTCGGAGGGGATACGCAGTATTTT
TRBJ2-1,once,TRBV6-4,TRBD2,CASSDSPSGSFFEQFF,TGTGCCAGCAGTGACTCGCCTAGCGGGAGTTTTTTTGAGCAGTTCTTC
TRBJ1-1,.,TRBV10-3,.,CAIRGGDLMNTEAFF,TGTGCCATCAGAGGAGGGGATCTCATGAACACTGAAGCTTTCTTT
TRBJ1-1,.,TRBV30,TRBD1,CAGLFRDRADTEAFF,TGTGCCGGGCTTTTCCGGGACAGGGCAGACACTGAAGCTTTCTTT
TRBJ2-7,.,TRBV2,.,CASNVIDELLYEQYF,TGTGCCAGCAACGTCATTGATGAGCTCCTGTACGAGCAGTACTTC
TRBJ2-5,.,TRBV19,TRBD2,CASSGGLAGGYETQYF,TGTGCCAGTAGTGGGGGACTAGCGGGAGGGTACGAGACCCAGTACTTC
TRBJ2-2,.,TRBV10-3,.,CATGGGELFF,TGTGCCACCGGGGGCGGGGAGCTGTTTTTT
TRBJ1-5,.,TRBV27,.,CASSPINQPQHF,TGTGCCAGCAGTCCAATTAATCAGCCCCAGCATTTT
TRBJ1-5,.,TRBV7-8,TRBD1,CASSLMGQGHQPQHF,TGTGCCAGCAGCTTAATGGGACAGGGCCATCAGCCCCAGCATTTT
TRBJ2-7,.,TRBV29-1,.,CSVESGSYEQYF,TGCAGCGTTGAAAGCGGCTCCTACGAGCAGTACTTC